Shown below are 22 T cell receptor beta chains from a single sample sequenced in a study of T cell responses to AZD1222 COVID-19 vaccine. Clones were read by immunoSEQ multiplex PCR, and TCRdb kept only the in-frame ones, dropping some. The sample consists of around 100,000 clones, roughly 85% of them appearing once. This material consisted of peripheral blood, taken 28 days after the second AZD1222 dose. These receptors were taken from an adult who received the AZD1222 COVID-19 vaccine.

This chain joins TRBV28 and TRBJ2-3, with D possibly matching TRBD2 (5 bases). This CDR3 is 14 amino acids long. V lost 7 bases, J lost 2 bases, and 13 bases lay in between. Germline V gives CDR1 MDHEN, CDR2 SYDVKM. As DNA, the CDR3 is TGTGCCAGCACCCAAGGCGGGTTCACAGATACGCAGTATTTT. This encodes CASTQGGFTDTQYF.

The J gene is TRBJ2-5, the V gene TRBV5-4, with D uncertain. Germline V gene data show CDR1 as SGHNT and CDR2 as YYREEE (reference sequence). Trimming shortened V by 0 bases and J by 2 bases, and 8 bases separated the two germline ends. The CDR3 loop spans 14 amino acids. The CDR3 loop is CASSLAGIQETQYF. In DNA form, the CDR3 reads TGTGCCAGCAGCTTGGCCGGAATACAAGAGACCCAGTACTTC. The whole variable domain, remainder taken from reference TRBV5-4 and TRBJ2-5, is ETGVTQSPTHLIKTRGQQVTLRCSSQSGHNTVSWYQQALGQGPQFIFQYYREEENGRGNFPPRFSGLQFPNYSSELNVNALELDDSALYLCASSLAGIQETQYFGPGTRLLVL.

The V and J genes are TRBV3-1 (or the pseudogene TRBV3-2) and TRBJ1-6; the D is unclear. V was shortened by 1 base and J by 15 bases, with 22 bases between the two germline ends. Germline V lookup: CDR1 LGHDT, CDR2 YNNKEL (reference sequence). This CDR3 region has 16 residues. CDR3 sequence: CASSQAATGSPQLLHF. The CDR3 DNA sequence: TGTGCCAGCAGCCAAGCGGCTACGGGGTCCCCTCAGCTCCTCCACTTT.

The sample holds a few counts of this clone. The chain carries TRBV4-1 and TRBJ1-6; maybe TRBD1 (5 bases). Germline CDR1 MGHRA, CDR2 YSYEKL. V shed 4 bases and J shed 6 bases, with 19 bases lying between them. This CDR3 has 17 residues. The CDR3 nucleotides read TGCGCCAGCAGCCGCGAGGGCCAAAGGGGCTTTAATTCACCCCTCCACTTT. This codes for CASSREGQRGFNSPLHF.

This clone turned up a few times. The chain links TRBV6-1 to TRBJ2-5, with D possibly being TRBD2 (6 bases). V was clipped by 1 base and J by 5 bases, with 14 bases between them. The CDR3 totals 15 residues. Germline-derived CDR1 and CDR2 are MNHNS and SASEGT. This CDR3 reads CASSEVFGSGETQYF. DNA for the CDR3: TGTGCCAGCAGTGAAGTGTTCGGGAGCGGCGAGACCCAGTACTTC.

The chain carries TRBV6-5 and TRBJ1-1; a possible D gene is TRBD1 (5 bases). Between the trimmed V and J ends, which lost 7 bases and 1 base, there was a span of 10 bases. There are 13 residues in the CDR3. CDR1 and CDR2 (germline): MNHEY, SVGAGI. The CDR3 loop reads CASMIGENTEAFF. The CDR3 coding sequence is TGTGCCAGCATGATAGGGGAGAACACTGAAGCTTTCTTT.

Only a few counts were recorded for this clone. CDR3 loop: CATSEWTSGRYNEQFF. CDR3 in DNA: TGTGCCACCAGTGAGTGGACTAGCGGGCGGTACAATGAGCAGTTCTTC. V and J are TRBV24-1 and TRBJ2-1, with TRBD2 identical over 11 bases. Germline-derived CDR1 and CDR2 are KGHDR and SFDVKD. This CDR3 has 16 amino acids. The ends lost 4 bases at V and 4 bases at J; junction bases unmatched: 5.

This chain joins TRBV7-8 and TRBJ2-1; D is undetermined. Germline V gene lookup returns CDR1 SGHVS and CDR2 FQNEAQ. The germline V and J ends were trimmed by 4 bases and 0 bases, with 13 bases remaining between them. This CDR3 is built from 16 residues. The CDR3 DNA follows: TGTGCCAGCAGCTCCGGTGGCGGTAGCTCCTACAATGAGCAGTTCTTC. It yields the protein CASSSGGGSSYNEQFF.

This CDR3 is CAISDGGNTEAFF. CDR3 nucleotide sequence: TGTGCCATCAGTGATGGGGGGAACACTGAAGCTTTCTTT. The chain couples TRBV10-3 to TRBJ1-1, with D perhaps TRBD1 (5 bases). CDR1 ENHRY and CDR2 SYGVKD come from the germline V gene. CDR3 size: 13 residues. V gave up 3 bases and J gave up 1 base, with 6 bases separating them.

The chain couples TRBV5-1 to TRBJ1-4, with 7 bases that match TRBD1. The V and J ends lost 4 bases and 5 bases, in that order; junction bases with no gene match: 8. The CDR3 consists of 15 residues. Germline V gives CDR1 SGHRS, CDR2 YFSETQ. The CDR3 sequence is CASSGGQLGNEKLFF. In DNA form, the CDR3 reads TGCGCCAGCAGCGGGGGACAGCTCGGAAATGAAAAACTGTTTTTT.

The rearrangement uses TRBV7-9 and TRBJ2-1, with unresolved D. Germline V lookup: CDR1 SEHNR, CDR2 FQNEAQ (reference sequence). The CDR3 is made up of 13 amino acids. With 3 bases removed from V and 10 bases from J, the gap between germline ends came to 13 bases. The CDR3 DNA sequence: TGTGCCAGCAGCTTCCAGACGTCTCCCGAGCAGTTCTTC. Protein sequence: CASSFQTSPEQFF.

The chain carries TRBV28 and TRBJ2-2; no definite D call. The V and J ends lost 4 bases and 6 bases respectively, with 6 bases between them. CDR1 is MDHEN, CDR2 SYDVKM, per germline. The CDR3 sequence is 12 residues long. The CDR3 reads CASSSNPGELFF. In DNA form, the CDR3 reads TGTGCCAGCAGTTCAAACCCCGGGGAGCTGTTTTTT.

The chain employs TRBV6-5 and TRBJ2-3; D is unclear. The length of the CDR3 is 12 residues. CDR1 and CDR2 from the germline V gene are MNHEY and SVGAGI. The V end was cut by 4 bases, the J end by 6 bases, with 8 bases between. The CDR3 DNA is TGTGCCAGCAGTTCGGAGAAGGATACGCAGTATTTT. Its translation is CASSSEKDTQYF.

The chain is built from TRBV6-6 and TRBJ1-4, with D possibly TRBD1 on 5 matching bases. The V end was cut by 2 bases, the J end by 4 bases, with 11 bases between. The V gene's germline CDR1 is MNHNY and CDR2 SVGAGI (reference sequence). The length of the CDR3 is 15 residues. CDR3 protein: CASSYGQGVNEKLFF. The CDR3 DNA is TGTGCCAGCAGTTACGGCCAGGGAGTTAATGAAAAACTGTTTTTT.

The table lists this clone with a count of one. The chain carries TRBV9 and TRBJ2-3, with 7 bases matching TRBD2. V shed 0 bases, J shed 7 bases, and the junction held 5 bases outside the gene matches. The CDR3 covers 14 residues. Germline values: CDR1 SGDLS, CDR2 YYNGEE. The CDR3 is CASSVVAGGNTQYF. CDR3 coding DNA: TGTGCCAGCAGCGTAGTAGCGGGTGGGAATACGCAGTATTTT. Together with reference TRBV9 and TRBJ2-3, the CDR3 gives the full variable domain: DSGVTQTPKHLITATGQRVTLRCSPRSGDLSVYWYQQSLDQGLQFLIQYYNGEERAKGNILERFSAQQFPDLHSELNLSSLELGDSALYFCASSVVAGGNTQYFGPGTRLTVL.

In regard to this clone: Mismatch with germline at one junction end may stem from a read error. The rearrangement uses TRBV7-8 and TRBJ2-3, with a tentative D call TRBD2 (6 bases). The V gene's germline CDR1 is SGHVS and CDR2 FQNEAQ. This CDR3 spans 15 amino acids. The CDR3 reads CASSLASTSTDTQYF. CDR3 nucleotides: TGTGCCAGCAGCCTAGCGAGTACCAGCACAGATACGCAGTATTTT. The variable domain in full, with the rest retrieved from reference TRBV7-8 and TRBJ2-3, is GAGVSQSPRYKVAKRGQDVALRCDPISGHVSLFWYQQALGQGPEFLTYFQNEAQLDKSGLPSDRFFAERPEGSVSTLKIQRTQQEDSAVYLCASSLASTSTDTQYFGPGTRLTVL.

The rearrangement links TRBV7-3 to TRBJ2-1, with 7 nucleotides matching TRBD2. V was pared by 5 bases and J by 5 bases, with 12 bases of the junction left unmatched. There are 16 residues in the CDR3. CDR1 and CDR2 from the germline V gene are SGHTA and FQGTGA. CDR3 DNA sequence: TGTGCCAGCAGCCCCGTGTCACTAGCGAATAACAATGAGCAGTTCTTC. Protein: CASSPVSLANNNEQFF.

The V call is TRBV28, the J call TRBJ2-7, with D perhaps TRBD1 (6 bases). The germline CDR1 and CDR2 sequences are MDHEN and SYDVKM. This CDR3 region has 12 residues. The V gene lost 4 bases and the J gene lost 7 bases, with 11 bases spanning the gap. The chain's CDR3 is CASSWTVLEQYF. The CDR3 nucleotides read TGTGCCAGCAGTTGGACAGTCCTGGAGCAGTACTTC. The whole variable domain, filled in from reference TRBV28 and TRBJ2-7, reads DVKVTQSSRYLVKRTGEKVFLECVQDMDHENMFWYRQDPGLGLRLIYFSYDVKMKEKGDIPEGYSVSREKKERFSLILESASTNQTSMYLCASSWTVLEQYFGPGTRLTVT.

This chain links TRBV28 with TRBJ2-2, with unresolved D. Trimming shortened V by 5 bases and J by 1 base, and 14 bases separated the two germline ends. The length of the CDR3 is 16 residues. Germline CDR1 and CDR2: MDHEN and SYDVKM. The CDR3, as DNA: TGTGCCAGCAGTACAAGAAACATCATGAACACCGGGGAGCTGTTTTTT. Encoded protein: CASSTRNIMNTGELFF.

This chain uses TRBV13 with TRBJ2-7; D gene unclear. This CDR3 comprises 13 residues. Germline CDR1 and CDR2: PRHDT and FYEKMQ (reference sequence). Trimming shortened V by 5 bases and J by 0 bases, and 8 bases separated the two germline ends. CDR3 coding DNA: TGTGCCAGCAGCCATCCAAGCTCCTACGAGCAGTACTTC. Translation: CASSHPSSYEQYF.

The V call is TRBV27, the J call TRBJ2-7; the D gene is possibly TRBD2 (5 bases). V dropped 3 bases and J dropped 7 bases, with 13 bases sitting between them. This CDR3 has 13 residues. Germline CDR1 MNHEY, CDR2 SMNVEV (reference sequence). The CDR3 protein is CASSFLGGWEQYF. In nucleotides, the CDR3 is TGTGCCAGCAGTTTCCTCGGCGGGTGGGAGCAGTACTTC.

The genes are TRBV19 and TRBJ2-3; D tentatively reads TRBD1 or TRBD2 (5 bases each). Between the trimmed V and J ends, which lost 3 bases and 4 bases, there was a span of 11 bases. Germline V gene lookup returns CDR1 LNHDA and CDR2 SQIVND (reference sequence). CDR3 length: 14 amino acids. In DNA form, the CDR3 reads TGTGCCAGTAGTATTGGGGGTTTCGCAGATACGCAGTATTTT. Translating gives CASSIGGFADTQYF.